This paragraph covers one TCR beta chain sequence. The antigen remains undetermined. Unmatched junction bases numbered 3, after V lost 4 bases and J lost 1 base. Germline assignment: CDR1 SGHRS and CDR2 YFSETQ. This CDR3 has 15 amino acids. This sample was taken from a study of cytotoxic CD8 clonotypes in ibrutinib-treated CLL. Study results and limitations: Clonality went up at ibrutinib response and then declined back toward baseline at progression. Patients had baseline clonality above age-matched healthy donors, and this clonality moved with circulating CD8+ T-cell counts.

The assay was immunoSEQ multiplex PCR, and TCRdb's table has in-frame clones only and misses some. The sample carries fewer than 400,000 clones, approximately 67% recorded once. The chain couples TRBV5-1 to TRBJ2-3; 10 positions agree with TRBD1. This clonotype was sampled from a human donor with chronic lymphocytic leukemia. Sequenced here: PBMCs, sampled after 36 months of ibrutinib treatment. CDR3 loop: CASSPGTGGTDTQYF. The CDR3 region has the DNA TGCGCCAGCAGCCCCGGGACAGGGGGCACAGATACGCAGTATTTT.